The clone carrying this TCR beta chain was picked up many times. Its antigen is currently unknown. The record originates from a study of identical twins. General observations from the study: Fewer insertions characterized abundant cord blood beta clonotypes, whereas memory repertoires showed none. Twins shared beta out-of-frame sequences in excess, but this excess was weaker.

CDR1 SGHRS and CDR2 YFSETQ come from the germline V gene. CDR3 size: 16 residues. V lost 0 bases, J lost 0 bases, and 10 bases lay in between. A template switching step contributed a universal primer site, while unique molecular identifiers were present in the cDNA. TCRdb analysed the 5' RACE reads with MiXCR anew, one entry per CDR3 protein. The data show around 530,000 distinct CDR3 sequences, roughly 15% seen once. Another study also made use of these data, one on yellow fever vaccine responses in identical twins.

What was sequenced was CD4+ T cells sorted from blood. The sequence derives from a woman in her late teens or twenties in good health. This chain links TRBV5-1 with TRBJ2-1; D is possibly TRBD1 (5 bases). CDR3 residues: CASSLGGHTSYNEQFF. DNA for the CDR3: TGCGCCAGCAGCTTGGGAGGACATACCTCCTACAATGAGCAGTTCTTC.